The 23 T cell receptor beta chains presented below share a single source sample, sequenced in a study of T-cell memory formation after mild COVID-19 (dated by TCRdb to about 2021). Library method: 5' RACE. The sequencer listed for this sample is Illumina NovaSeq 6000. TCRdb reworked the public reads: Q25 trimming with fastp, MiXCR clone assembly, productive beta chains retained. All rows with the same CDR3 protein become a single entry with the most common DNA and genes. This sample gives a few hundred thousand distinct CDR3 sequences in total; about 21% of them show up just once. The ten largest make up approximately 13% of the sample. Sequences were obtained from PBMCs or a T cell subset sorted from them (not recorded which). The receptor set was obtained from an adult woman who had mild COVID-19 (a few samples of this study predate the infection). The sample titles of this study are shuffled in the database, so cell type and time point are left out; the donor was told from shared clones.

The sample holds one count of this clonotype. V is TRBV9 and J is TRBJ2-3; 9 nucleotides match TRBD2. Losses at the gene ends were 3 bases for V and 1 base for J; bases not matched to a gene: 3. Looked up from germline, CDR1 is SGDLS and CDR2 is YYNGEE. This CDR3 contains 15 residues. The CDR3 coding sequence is TGTGCCAGCAGCGGGATAGCGGGAGGCACAGATACGCAGTATTTT. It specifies CASSGIAGGTDTQYF.

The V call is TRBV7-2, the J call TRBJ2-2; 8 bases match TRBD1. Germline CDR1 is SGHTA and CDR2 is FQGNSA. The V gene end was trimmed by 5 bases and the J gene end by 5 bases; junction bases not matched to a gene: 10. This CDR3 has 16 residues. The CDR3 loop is CASSLRWDRSTGELFF. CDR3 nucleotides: TGTGCCAGCAGCCTTAGGTGGGACAGGAGTACCGGGGAGCTGTTTTTT.

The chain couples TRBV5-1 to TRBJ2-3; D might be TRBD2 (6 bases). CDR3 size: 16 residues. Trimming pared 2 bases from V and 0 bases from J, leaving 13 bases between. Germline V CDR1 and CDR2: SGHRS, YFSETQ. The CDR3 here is CASSFSFSGSTDTQYF. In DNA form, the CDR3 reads TGCGCCAGCAGCTTCTCCTTTAGCGGTAGCACAGATACGCAGTATTTT. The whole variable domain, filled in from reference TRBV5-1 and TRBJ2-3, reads KAGVTQTPRYLIKTRGQQVTLSCSPISGHRSVSWYQQTPGQGLQFLFEYFSETQRNKGNFPGRFSGRQFSNSRSEMNVSTLELGDSALYLCASSFSFSGSTDTQYFGPGTRLTVL.

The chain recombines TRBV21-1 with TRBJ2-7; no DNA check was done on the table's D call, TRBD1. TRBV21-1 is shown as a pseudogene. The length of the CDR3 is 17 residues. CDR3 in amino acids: CASSKGGAGATSYEQYF. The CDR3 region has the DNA TGTGCCAGCAGCAAAGGGGGTGCGGGGGCTACCTCCTACGAGCAGTACTTC.

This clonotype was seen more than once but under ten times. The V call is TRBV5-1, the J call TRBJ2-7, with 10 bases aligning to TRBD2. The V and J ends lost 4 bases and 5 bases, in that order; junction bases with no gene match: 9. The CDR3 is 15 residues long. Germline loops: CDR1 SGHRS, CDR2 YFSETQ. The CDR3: CASSTELAGIDEQYF. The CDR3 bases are TGCGCCAGCAGCACCGAACTAGCGGGAATCGACGAGCAGTACTTC.

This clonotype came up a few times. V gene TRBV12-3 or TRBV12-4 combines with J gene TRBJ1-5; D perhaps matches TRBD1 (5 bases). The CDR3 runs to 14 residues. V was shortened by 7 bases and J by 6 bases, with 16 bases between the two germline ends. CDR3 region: CASTQGGEGQPQHF. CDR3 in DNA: TGTGCCAGCACCCAAGGAGGGGAAGGTCAGCCCCAGCATTTT.

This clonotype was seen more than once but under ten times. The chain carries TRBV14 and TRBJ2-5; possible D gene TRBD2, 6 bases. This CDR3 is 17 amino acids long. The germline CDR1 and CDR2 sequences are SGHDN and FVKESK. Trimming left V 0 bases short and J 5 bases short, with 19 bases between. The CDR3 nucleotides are TGTGCCAGCAGCCAAGATTGGGTTATAGGCGGGGCGGAGACCCAGTACTTC. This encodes CASSQDWVIGGAETQYF.

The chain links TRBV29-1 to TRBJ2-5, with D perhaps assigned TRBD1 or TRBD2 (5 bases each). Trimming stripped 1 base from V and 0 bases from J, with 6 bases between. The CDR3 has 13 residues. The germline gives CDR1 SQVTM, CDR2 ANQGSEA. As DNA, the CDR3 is TGCAGCGTTGAAGGGGACGACCAAGAGACCCAGTACTTC. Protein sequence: CSVEGDDQETQYF.

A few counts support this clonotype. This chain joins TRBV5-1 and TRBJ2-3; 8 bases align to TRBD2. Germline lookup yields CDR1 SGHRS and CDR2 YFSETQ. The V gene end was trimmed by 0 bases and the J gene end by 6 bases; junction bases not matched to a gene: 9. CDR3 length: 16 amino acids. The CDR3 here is CASSLAAIGGADTQYF. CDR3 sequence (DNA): TGCGCCAGCAGCTTGGCCGCTATCGGGGGGGCGGATACGCAGTATTTT. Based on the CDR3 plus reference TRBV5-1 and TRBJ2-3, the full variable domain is KAGVTQTPRYLIKTRGQQVTLSCSPISGHRSVSWYQQTPGQGLQFLFEYFSETQRNKGNFPGRFSGRQFSNSRSEMNVSTLELGDSALYLCASSLAAIGGADTQYFGPGTRLTVL.

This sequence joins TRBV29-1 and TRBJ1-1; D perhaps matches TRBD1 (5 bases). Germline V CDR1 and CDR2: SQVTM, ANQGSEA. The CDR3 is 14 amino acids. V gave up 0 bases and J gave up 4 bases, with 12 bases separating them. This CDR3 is CSVEDPRGGTEAFF. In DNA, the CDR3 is TGCAGCGTTGAAGATCCAAGGGGTGGCACTGAAGCTTTCTTT.

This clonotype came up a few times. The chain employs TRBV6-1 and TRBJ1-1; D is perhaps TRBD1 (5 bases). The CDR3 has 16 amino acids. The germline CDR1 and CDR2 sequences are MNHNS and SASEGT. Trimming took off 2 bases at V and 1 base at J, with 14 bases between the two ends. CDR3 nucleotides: TGTGCCAGCAGTGAACTGAGGGGCACCGCGAACACTGAAGCTTTCTTT. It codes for CASSELRGTANTEAFF.

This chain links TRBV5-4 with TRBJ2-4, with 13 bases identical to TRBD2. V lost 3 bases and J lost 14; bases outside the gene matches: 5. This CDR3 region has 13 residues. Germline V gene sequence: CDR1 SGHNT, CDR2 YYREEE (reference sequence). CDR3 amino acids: CASSSPGLAGKYF. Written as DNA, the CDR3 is TGTGCCAGCAGCTCGCCGGGACTAGCGGGAAAGTACTTC.

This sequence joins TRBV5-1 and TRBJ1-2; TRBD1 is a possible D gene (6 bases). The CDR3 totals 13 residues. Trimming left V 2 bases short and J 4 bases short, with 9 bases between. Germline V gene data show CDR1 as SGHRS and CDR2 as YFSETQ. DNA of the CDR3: TGCGCCAGCAGCTTCGGAGGGGGCTATGGCTACACCTTC. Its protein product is CASSFGGGYGYTF.

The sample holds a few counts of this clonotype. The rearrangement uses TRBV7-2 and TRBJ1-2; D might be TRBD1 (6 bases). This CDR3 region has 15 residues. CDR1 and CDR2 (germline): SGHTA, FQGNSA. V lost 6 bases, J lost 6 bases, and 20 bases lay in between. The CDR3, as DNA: TGTGCCAGCAGTCGCGAGAGCTTGTCAGGGGATGGCTACACCTTC. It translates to CASSRESLSGDGYTF.

CDR3 in amino acids: CASSRGLAGGLGDNEQFF. The CDR3 DNA sequence: TGTGCCAGCAGCCGCGGACTAGCGGGGGGACTGGGGGACAATGAGCAGTTCTTC. The chain carries TRBV4-2 and TRBJ2-1; 14 bases are a match to TRBD2. From germline, CDR1 is LGHNA and CDR2 YNFKEQ. This CDR3 region has 18 residues. J was trimmed by 5 bases and V by 4 bases; bases with no gene match: 10.

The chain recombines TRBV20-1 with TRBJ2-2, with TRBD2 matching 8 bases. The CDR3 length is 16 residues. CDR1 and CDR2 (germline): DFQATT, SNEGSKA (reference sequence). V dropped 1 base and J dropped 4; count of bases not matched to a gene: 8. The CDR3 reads CSARGLAGGSTGELFF. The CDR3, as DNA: TGCAGTGCTAGAGGCCTCGCGGGGGGCTCCACCGGGGAGCTGTTTTTT.

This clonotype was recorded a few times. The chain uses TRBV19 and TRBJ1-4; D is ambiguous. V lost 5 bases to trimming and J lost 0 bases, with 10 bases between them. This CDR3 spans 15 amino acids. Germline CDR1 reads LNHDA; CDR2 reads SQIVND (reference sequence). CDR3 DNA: TGTGCCAGTAGTGGAACAGCAGCAACTAATGAAAAACTGTTTTTT. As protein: CASSGTAATNEKLFF.

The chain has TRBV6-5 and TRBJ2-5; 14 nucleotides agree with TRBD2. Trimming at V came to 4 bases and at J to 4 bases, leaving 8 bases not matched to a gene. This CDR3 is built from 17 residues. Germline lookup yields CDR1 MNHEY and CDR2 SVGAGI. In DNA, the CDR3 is TGTGCCAGCAGTTCTACCGGGACTAGCGGGGGAGGAGAGACCCAGTACTTC. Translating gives CASSSTGTSGGGETQYF.

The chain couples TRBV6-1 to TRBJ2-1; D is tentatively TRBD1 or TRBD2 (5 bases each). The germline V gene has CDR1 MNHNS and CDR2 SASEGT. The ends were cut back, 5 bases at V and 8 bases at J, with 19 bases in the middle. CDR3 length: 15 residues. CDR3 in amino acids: CASSSRAGDPDEQFF. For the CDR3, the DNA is TGTGCCAGCAGTAGCAGGGCGGGCGACCCCGATGAGCAGTTCTTC.

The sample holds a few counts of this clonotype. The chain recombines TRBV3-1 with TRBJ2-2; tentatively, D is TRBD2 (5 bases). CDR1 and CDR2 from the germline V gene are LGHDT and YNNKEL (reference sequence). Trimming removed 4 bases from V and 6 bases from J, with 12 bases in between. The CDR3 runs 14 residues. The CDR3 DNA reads TGTGCCAGCAGCCGAAGAGGGCAAGCCGGGGAGCTGTTTTTT. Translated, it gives CASSRRGQAGELFF.

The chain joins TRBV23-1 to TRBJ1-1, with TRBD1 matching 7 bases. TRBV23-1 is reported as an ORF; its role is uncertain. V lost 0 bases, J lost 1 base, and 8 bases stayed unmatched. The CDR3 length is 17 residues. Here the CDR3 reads CASSQSPPGTENTEAFF. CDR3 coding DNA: TGCGCCAGCAGTCAATCACCACCCGGGACAGAGAACACTGAAGCTTTCTTT.

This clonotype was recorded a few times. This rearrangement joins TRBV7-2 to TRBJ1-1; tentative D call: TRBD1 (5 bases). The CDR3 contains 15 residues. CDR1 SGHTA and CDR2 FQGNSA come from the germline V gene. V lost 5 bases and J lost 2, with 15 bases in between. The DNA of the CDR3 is TGTGCCAGCAGCCCGAACAGGAACGCAAACACTGAAGCTTTCTTT. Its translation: CASSPNRNANTEAFF.

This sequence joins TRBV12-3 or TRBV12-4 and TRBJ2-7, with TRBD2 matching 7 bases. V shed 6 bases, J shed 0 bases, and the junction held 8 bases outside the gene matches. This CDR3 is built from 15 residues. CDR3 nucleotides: TGTGCCAGCAGCCTTATAGCGGGCAGCTCCTACGAGCAGTACTTC. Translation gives CASSLIAGSSYEQYF.